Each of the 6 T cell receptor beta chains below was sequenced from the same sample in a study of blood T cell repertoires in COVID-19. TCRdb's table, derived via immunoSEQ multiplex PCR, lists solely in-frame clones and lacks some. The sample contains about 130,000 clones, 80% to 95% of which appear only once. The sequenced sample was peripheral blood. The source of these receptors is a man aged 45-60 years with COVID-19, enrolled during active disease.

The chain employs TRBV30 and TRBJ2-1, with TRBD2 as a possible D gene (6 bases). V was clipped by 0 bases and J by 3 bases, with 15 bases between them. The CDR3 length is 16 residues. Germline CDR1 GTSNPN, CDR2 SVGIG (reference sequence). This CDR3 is CAWSVIRGRFYNEQFF. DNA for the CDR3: TGTGCCTGGAGTGTAATACGTGGGAGGTTCTACAATGAGCAGTTCTTC.

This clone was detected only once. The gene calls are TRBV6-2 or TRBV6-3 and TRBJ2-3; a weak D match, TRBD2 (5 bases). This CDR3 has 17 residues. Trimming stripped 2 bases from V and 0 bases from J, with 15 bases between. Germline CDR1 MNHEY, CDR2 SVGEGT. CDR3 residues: CASSYPSRGTSTDTQYF. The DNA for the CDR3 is TGTGCCAGCAGTTACCCTAGCCGGGGAACCAGCACAGATACGCAGTATTTT.

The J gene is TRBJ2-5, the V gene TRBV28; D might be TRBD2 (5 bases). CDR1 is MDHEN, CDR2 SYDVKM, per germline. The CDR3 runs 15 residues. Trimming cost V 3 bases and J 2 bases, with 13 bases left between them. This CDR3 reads CASSLTEASQETQYF. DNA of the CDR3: TGTGCCAGCAGTTTGACGGAGGCAAGTCAAGAGACCCAGTACTTC. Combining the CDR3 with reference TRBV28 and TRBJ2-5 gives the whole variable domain DVKVTQSSRYLVKRTGEKVFLECVQDMDHENMFWYRQDPGLGLRLIYFSYDVKMKEKGDIPEGYSVSREKKERFSLILESASTNQTSMYLCASSLTEASQETQYFGPGTRLLVL.

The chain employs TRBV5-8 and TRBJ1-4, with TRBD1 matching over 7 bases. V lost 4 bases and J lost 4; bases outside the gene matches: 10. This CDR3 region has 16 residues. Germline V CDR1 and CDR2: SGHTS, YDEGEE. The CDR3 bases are TGTGCCAGCAGCCCGGACAGGAGCCATGATAATGAAAAACTGTTTTTT. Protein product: CASSPDRSHDNEKLFF.

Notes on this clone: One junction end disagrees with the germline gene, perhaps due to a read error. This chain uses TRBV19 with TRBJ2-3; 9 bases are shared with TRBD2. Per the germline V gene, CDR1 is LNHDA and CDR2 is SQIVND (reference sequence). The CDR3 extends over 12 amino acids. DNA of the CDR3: TGTGCCAGTAGTCCGTTAGCGGGAGTTCAAATTTTT. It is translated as CASSPLAGVQIF.

The CDR3 DNA is TGTGCCAGCACCACTAGACTAGCGGGAAAGGGCTCCTACAATGAGCAGTTCTTC. It codes for CASTTRLAGKGSYNEQFF. The chain employs TRBV28 and TRBJ2-1, with 11 bases aligning to TRBD2. This CDR3 is 18 amino acids long. The ends lost 7 bases at V and 0 bases at J; junction bases unmatched: 11. Germline values: CDR1 MDHEN, CDR2 SYDVKM.